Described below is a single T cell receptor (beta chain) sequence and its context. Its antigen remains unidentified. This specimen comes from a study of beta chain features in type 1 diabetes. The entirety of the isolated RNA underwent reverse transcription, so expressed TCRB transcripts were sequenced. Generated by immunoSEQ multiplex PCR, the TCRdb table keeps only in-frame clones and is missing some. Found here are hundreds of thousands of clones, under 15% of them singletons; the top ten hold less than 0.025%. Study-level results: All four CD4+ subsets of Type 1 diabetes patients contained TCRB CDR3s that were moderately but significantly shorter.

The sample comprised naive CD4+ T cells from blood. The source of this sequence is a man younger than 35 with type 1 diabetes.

The CDR3 DNA follows: TGCGCCAGCAGCCAAGATCTCGGGCGCAATCAGCCCCAGCATTTT. Translated: CASSQDLGRNQPQHF. The chain uses TRBV4-1 and TRBJ1-5; D is unclear. The CDR3 is 15 residues long. The germline V gene encodes CDR1 MGHRA and CDR2 YSYEKL. Between the trimmed V and J ends, which lost 0 bases and 2 bases, there was a span of 8 bases.